This T cell receptor beta chain was obtained from a study of CD8 T cells in ankylosing spondylitis. This CDR3 comprises 16 residues. The V gene lost 4 bases and the J gene lost 0 bases, with 16 bases spanning the gap. The germline CDR1 and CDR2 sequences are SGHAT and FQNNGV. Each CDR3 protein gets one entry after TCRdb re-called the 5' RACE reads with MiXCR. The table has 200,000 to 250,000 distinct CDR3 sequences, around 24% seen once. This clonotype originated in a male donor with ankylosing spondylitis or in good health (not recorded which). Input material: blood, either unsorted or a sorted T cell fraction (not recorded which). The chain couples TRBV11-2 to TRBJ2-7, with D uncertain. The CDR3: CASSSRTVQASYEQYF. The CDR3 DNA follows: TGTGCCAGCAGCTCCAGGACGGTACAAGCCTCCTACGAGCAGTACTTC.